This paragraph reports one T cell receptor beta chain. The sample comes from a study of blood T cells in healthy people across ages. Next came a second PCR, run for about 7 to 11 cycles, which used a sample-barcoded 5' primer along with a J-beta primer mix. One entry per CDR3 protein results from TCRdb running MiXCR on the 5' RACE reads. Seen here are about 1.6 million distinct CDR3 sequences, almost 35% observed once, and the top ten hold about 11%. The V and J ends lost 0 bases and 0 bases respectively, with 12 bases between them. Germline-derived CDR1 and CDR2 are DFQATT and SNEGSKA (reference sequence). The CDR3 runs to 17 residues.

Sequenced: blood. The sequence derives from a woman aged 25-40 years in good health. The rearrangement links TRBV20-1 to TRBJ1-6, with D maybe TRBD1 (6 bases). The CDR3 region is CSARDPDSFSYNSPLHF. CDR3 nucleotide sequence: TGCAGTGCTAGAGACCCGGACAGCTTCTCCTATAATTCACCCCTCCACTTT.